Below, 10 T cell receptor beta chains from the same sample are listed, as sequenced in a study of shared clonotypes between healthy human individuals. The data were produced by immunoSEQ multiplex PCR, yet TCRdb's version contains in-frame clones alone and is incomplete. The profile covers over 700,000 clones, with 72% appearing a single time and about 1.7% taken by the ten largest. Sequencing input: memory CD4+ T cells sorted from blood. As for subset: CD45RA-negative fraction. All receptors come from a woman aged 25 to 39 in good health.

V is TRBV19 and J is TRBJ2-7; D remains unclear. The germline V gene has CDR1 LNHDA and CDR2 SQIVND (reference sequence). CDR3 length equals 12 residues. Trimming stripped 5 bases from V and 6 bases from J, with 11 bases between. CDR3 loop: CASSPQQGEQYF. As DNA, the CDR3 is TGTGCCAGTAGTCCTCAGCAAGGCGAGCAGTACTTC.

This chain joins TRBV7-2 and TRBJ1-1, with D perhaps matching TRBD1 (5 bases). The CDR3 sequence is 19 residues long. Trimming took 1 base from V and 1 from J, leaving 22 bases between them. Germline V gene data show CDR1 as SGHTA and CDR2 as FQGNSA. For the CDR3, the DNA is TGTGCCAGCAGCTTAGAAAAGCGACTAATTGGGGCGGGGAACACTGAAGCTTTCTTT. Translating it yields CASSLEKRLIGAGNTEAFF.

Here the CDR3 reads CASSLVSGLAGFGSSYEQYF. For the CDR3, the DNA is TGTGCCAGCAGCTTGGTATCCGGACTAGCGGGATTTGGGAGCTCCTACGAGCAGTACTTC. The J gene is TRBJ2-7, the V gene TRBV5-4, with 12 bases fitting TRBD2. Trimming at V came to 0 bases and at J to 0 bases, leaving 13 bases not matched to a gene. In germline, CDR1 is SGHNT, CDR2 YYREEE (reference sequence). The length of the CDR3 is 20 residues.

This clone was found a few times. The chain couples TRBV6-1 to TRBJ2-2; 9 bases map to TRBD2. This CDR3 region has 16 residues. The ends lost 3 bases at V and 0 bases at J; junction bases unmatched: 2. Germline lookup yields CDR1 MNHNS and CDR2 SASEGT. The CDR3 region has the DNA TGTGCCAGCAGTGAGCGGGGGGGCTCGAACACCGGGGAGCTGTTTTTT. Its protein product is CASSERGGSNTGELFF.

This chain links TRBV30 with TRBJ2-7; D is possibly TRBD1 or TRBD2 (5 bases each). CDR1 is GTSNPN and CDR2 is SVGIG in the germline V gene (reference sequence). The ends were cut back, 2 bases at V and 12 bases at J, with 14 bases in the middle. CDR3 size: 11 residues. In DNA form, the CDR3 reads TGTGCCTGGAGTCCTCAGAGGGGATTGTACTTC. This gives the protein CAWSPQRGLYF. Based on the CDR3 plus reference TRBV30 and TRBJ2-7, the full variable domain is SQTIHQWPATLVQPVGSPLSLECTVEGTSNPNLYWYRQAAGRGLQLLFYSVGIGQISSEVPQNLSASRPQDRQFILSSKKLLLSDSGFYLCAWSPQRGLYFGPGTRLTVT.

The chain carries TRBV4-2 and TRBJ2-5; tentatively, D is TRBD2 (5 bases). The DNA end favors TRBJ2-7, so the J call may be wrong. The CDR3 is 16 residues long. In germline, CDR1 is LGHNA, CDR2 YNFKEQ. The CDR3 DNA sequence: TGTGCCAGCAGCCAAGCTCTGGGCGAGGGCACCTACGAGCAGTACTTC. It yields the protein CASSQALGEGTYEQYF.

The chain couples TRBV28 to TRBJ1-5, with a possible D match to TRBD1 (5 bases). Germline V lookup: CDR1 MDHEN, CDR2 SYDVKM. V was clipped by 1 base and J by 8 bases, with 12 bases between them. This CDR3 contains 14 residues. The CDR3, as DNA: TGTGCCAGCAGTTTATTGCTGGGGGTGAAGCCCCAGCATTTT. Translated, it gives CASSLLLGVKPQHF. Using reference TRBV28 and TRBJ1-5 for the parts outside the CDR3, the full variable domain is DVKVTQSSRYLVKRTGEKVFLECVQDMDHENMFWYRQDPGLGLRLIYFSYDVKMKEKGDIPEGYSVSREKKERFSLILESASTNQTSMYLCASSLLLGVKPQHFGDGTRLSIL.

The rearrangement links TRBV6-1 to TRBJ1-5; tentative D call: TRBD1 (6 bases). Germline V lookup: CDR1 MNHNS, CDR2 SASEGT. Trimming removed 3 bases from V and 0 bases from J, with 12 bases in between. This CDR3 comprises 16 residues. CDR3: CASSDRGGNSNQPQHF. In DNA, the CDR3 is TGTGCCAGCAGTGACAGGGGCGGGAATAGCAATCAGCCCCAGCATTTT.

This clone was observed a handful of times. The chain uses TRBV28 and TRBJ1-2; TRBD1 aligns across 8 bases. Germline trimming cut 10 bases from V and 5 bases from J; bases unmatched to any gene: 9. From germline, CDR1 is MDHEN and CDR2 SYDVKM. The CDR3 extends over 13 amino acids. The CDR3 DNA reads TGTGCCAACCCTCGGACAGGGAAATATGGCTACACCTTC. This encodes CANPRTGKYGYTF.

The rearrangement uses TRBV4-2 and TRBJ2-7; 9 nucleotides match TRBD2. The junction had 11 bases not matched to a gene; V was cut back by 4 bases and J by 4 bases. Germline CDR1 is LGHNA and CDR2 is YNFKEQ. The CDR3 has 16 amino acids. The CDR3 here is CASSLAGDLAAYEQYF. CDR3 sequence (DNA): TGTGCCAGCAGCCTAGCGGGGGATTTAGCTGCATACGAGCAGTACTTC.